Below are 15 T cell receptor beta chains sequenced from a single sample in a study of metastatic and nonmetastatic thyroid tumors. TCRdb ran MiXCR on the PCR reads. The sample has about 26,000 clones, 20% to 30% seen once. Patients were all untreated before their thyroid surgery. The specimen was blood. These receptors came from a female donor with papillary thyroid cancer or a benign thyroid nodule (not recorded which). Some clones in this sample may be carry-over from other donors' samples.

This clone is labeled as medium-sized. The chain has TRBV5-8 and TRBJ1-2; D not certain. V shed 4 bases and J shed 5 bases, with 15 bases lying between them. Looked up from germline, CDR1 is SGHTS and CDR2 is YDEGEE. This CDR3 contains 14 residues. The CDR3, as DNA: TGTGCCAGCAGCACTTATGGTAATTCTTATGGCTACACCTTC. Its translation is CASSTYGNSYGYTF.

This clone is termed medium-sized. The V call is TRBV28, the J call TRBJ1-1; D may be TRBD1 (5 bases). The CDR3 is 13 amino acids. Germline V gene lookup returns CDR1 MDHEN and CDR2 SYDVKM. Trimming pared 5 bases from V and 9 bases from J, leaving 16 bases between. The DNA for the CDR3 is TGTGCCAGCAGTCCTAACGACAGACCAAAAGCTTTCTTT. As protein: CASSPNDRPKAFF.

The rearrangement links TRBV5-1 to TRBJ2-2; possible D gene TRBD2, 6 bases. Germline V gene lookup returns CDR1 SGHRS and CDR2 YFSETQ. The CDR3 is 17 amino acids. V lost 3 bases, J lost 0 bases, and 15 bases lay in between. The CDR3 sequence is CASSWRDRAANTGELFF. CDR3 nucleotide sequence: TGCGCCAGCAGCTGGAGGGATCGAGCGGCGAACACCGGGGAGCTGTTTTTT.

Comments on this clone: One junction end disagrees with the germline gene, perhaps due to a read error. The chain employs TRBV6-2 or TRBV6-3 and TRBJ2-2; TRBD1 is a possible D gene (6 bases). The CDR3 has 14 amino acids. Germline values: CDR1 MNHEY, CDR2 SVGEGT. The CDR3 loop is CASSYFQGTGELFF. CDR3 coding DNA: TGTGCCAGCAGTTACTTCCAGGGGACCGGGGAACTGTTTTTT.

DNA for the CDR3: TGTGCCACCAGTGATTCTGCCGGGACAGGGGGCTACGAGCAGTACTTC. Its translation: CATSDSAGTGGYEQYF. The rearrangement joins TRBV24-1 to TRBJ2-7; 11 bases map to TRBD1. This CDR3 contains 16 residues. V was pared by 2 bases and J by 3 bases, with 5 bases of the junction left unmatched. Germline lookup yields CDR1 KGHDR and CDR2 SFDVKD.

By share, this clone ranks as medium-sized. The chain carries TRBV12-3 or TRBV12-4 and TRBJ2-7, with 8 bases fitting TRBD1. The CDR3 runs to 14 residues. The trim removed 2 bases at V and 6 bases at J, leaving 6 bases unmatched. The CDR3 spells CASSLYRGAGEQYF. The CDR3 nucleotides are TGTGCCAGCAGTTTATACAGGGGGGCAGGCGAGCAGTACTTC.

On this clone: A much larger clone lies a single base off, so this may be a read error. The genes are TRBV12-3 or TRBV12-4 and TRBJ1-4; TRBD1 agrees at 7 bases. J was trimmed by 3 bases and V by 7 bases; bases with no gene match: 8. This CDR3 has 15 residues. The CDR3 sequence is CASTKGQPSNEKLFF. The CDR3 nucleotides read TGTGCCAGCACCAAGGGACAGCCTTCTAATGAAAAACTGTTTTTT.

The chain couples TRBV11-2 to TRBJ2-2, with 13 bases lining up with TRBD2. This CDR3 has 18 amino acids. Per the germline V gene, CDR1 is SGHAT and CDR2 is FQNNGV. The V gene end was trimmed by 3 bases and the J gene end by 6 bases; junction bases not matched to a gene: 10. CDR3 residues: CASSFLNPGLAGPGELFF. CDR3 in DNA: TGTGCCAGCAGCTTCCTAAATCCGGGACTAGCGGGACCCGGGGAGCTGTTTTTT.

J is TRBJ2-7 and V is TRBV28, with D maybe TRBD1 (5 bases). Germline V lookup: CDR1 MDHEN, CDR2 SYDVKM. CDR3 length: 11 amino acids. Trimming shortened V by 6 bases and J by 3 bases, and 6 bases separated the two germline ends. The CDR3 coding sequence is TGTGCCAGCAGAACAGGCTACGAGCAGTACTTC. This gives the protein CASRTGYEQYF.

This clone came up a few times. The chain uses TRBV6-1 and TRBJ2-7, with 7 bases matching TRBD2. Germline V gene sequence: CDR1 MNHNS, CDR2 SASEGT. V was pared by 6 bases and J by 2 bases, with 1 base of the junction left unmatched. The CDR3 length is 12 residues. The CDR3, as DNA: TGTGCCAGCAGAGGACTAGCCTACGAGCAGTACTTC. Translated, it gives CASRGLAYEQYF.

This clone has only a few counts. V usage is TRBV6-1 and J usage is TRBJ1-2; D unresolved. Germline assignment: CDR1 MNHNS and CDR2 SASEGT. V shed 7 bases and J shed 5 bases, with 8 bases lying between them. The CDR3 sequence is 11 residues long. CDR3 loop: CASKGRYGYTF. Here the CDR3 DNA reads TGTGCCAGCAAAGGACGTTATGGCTACACCTTC.

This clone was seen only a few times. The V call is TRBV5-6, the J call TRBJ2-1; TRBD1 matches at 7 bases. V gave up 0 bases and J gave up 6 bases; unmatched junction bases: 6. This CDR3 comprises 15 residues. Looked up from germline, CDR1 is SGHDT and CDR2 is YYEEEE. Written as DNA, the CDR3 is TGTGCCAGCAGCTTGGTCGGGACAGAGAGCAATGAGCAGTTCTTC. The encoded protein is CASSLVGTESNEQFF.

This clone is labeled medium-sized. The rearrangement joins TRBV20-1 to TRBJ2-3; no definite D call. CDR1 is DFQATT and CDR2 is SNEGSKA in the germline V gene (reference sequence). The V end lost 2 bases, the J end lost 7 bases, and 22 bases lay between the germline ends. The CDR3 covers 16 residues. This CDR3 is CSARILRLGELNTQYF. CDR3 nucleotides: TGCAGTGCTAGAATCTTAAGACTCGGCGAACTAAATACGCAGTATTTT.

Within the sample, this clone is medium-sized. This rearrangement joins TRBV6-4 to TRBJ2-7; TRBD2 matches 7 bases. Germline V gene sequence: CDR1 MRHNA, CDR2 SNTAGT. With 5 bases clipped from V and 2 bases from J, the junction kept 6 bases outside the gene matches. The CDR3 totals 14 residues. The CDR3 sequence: CASSSASGAYEQYF. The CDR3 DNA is TGTGCCAGCAGTTCGGCTAGCGGAGCCTACGAGCAGTACTTC.

CDR3 amino acids: CASSRTSGINEQFF. The CDR3 DNA sequence: TGTGCCAGCAGCCGCACTAGCGGGATCAATGAGCAGTTCTTC. The chain is built from TRBV7-2 and TRBJ2-1; 10 positions agree with TRBD2. This CDR3 has 14 amino acids. Germline CDR1 reads SGHTA; CDR2 reads FQGNSA. Trimming cost V 5 bases and J 6 bases; bases outside gene matches: 4.